Listed below are T cell receptor beta chains from one sample, sequenced in a study of blood T cell repertoires in COVID-19. Here immunoSEQ multiplex PCR was the method, and the copy in TCRdb shows in-frame clones only, minus some. This table has some 150,000 clones, around 84% appearing once. Sequenced: peripheral blood. These receptor sequences come from a man aged 55 to 70 with active or convalescent COVID-19. Each CDR3 is given with its conserved first and last residue. D genes are given only for firm matches. A row's size may be missing; if present it is once, few, many or a size class.

.,TRBJ1-4,.,TRBV5-4,CASSAGTNEKLFF,TGTGCCAGCAGTGCCGGGACTAATGAAAAACTGTTTTTT
TRBD2,TRBJ2-7,.,TRBV29-1,CSVTLAGATYEQYF,TGCAGCGTTACCCTAGCGGGGGCCACCTACGAGCAGTACTTC
TRBD1,TRBJ2-6,.,TRBV23-1,CASSQSPGQGAPGANVLTF,TGCGCCAGCAGTCAATCCCCGGGACAGGGGGCTCCTGGGGCCAACGTCCTGACTTTC
TRBD2,TRBJ2-6,.,TRBV7-6,CASSLMAGGSGANVLTF,TGTGCCAGCAGCTTGATGGCGGGGGGCTCTGGGGCCAACGTCCTGACTTTC
.,TRBJ2-7,.,TRBV3-1/TRBV3-2,CASSHWVRGGSYEQYF,TGTGCCAGCAGCCACTGGGTGCGGGGCGGCTCCTACGAGCAGTACTTC
TRBD1,TRBJ1-1,.,TRBV6-5,CASSLDRVGTEAFF,TGTGCCAGCAGTTTGGACAGGGTCGGAACTGAAGCTTTCTTT
.,TRBJ1-6,once,TRBV5-4,CASSLYRNNSPLHF,TGTGCCAGCAGCTTATACAGAAATAATTCACCCCTCCACTTT
TRBD1,TRBJ2-7,few,TRBV5-1,CASSHPGQGSYEQYF,TGCGCCAGCAGCCACCCGGGACAGGGGAGCTACGAGCAGTACTTC
.,TRBJ1-1,.,TRBV6-5,CASSRGTEAFF,TGTGCCAGCAGCCGGGGAACTGAAGCTTTCTTT
.,TRBJ1-2,.,TRBV6-5,CASSYRQGGGYTF,TGTGCCAGCAGTTACAGGCAGGGAGGTGGCTACACCTTC
.,TRBJ2-7,once,TRBV14,CASSQDRGFEQYF,TGTGCCAGCAGCCAAGATCGAGGTTTCGAGCAGTACTTC
TRBD2,TRBJ2-3,.,TRBV6-1,CASSEAGGSLADTQYF,TGTGCCAGCAGTGAAGCGGGCGGGAGTTTGGCAGATACGCAGTATTTT